This T cell receptor (beta chain) was captured by sequencing in a study of blood T cells in healthy people across ages. Findings and limits, study-wide: Naive T cell percentage by flow cytometry tracked strongly with beta diversity. It was held that diversity estimates obtained from one million T cells represented underestimates.

The germline V gene encodes CDR1 KGHSH and CDR2 LQKENI. The CDR3 covers 16 residues. V lost 3 bases, J lost 7 bases, and 12 bases stayed unmatched. Notes on this clonotype: Antigen specificity is unknown.

Together with a sample-barcoded 5' primer, a J-beta primer mix was included in a second PCR lasting roughly 6 to 12 cycles. TCRdb itself ran the 5' RACE reads through MiXCR, one entry per CDR3 protein. The sample lists 650,000 to 1,000,000 distinct CDR3 sequences, 35% to 60% seen once, with 15% to 20% in the top ten. This rearrangement joins TRBV18 to TRBJ1-5, with 7 nucleotides matching TRBD1. The TCR sequence derives from a man older than 75 in good health. Sequenced input: blood. The CDR3 loop is CASSPRQGGQGQPQHF. The CDR3 nucleotides read TGTGCCAGCTCACCCCGCCAGGGGGGCCAAGGACAGCCCCAGCATTTT.